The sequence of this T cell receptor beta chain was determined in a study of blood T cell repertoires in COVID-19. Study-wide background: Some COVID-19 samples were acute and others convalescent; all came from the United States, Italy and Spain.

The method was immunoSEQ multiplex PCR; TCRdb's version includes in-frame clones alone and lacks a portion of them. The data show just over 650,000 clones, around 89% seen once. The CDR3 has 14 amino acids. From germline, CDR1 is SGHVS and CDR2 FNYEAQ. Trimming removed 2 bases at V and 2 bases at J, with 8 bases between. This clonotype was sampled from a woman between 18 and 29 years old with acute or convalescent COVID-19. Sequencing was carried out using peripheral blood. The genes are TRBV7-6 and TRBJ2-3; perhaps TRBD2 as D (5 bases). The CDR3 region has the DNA TGTGCCAGCAGCTTAAGCGGTCACACAGATACGCAGTATTTT. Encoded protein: CASSLSGHTDTQYF.